This is a list of T cell receptor beta chains from one sample in a study of shared clonotypes between healthy human individuals. Generated by immunoSEQ multiplex PCR, the TCRdb table keeps only in-frame clones and is missing some. The sample yields roughly 600,000 clones, nearly 98% seen once. Material: naive CD8+ T cells sorted from blood. Source of these receptors: a man under 40 in good health. Both conserved end residues are part of each CDR3. D genes are given only for firm matches. Only part of the rows carry a size: once, few, many, or a class if the clone is expanded.

cdr3_nt cdr3_aa v_call d_call clone_size j_call
TGTGCCAGCAGCAGGGGCGGGAGCTCCTACAATGAGCAGTTCTTC CASSRGGSSYNEQFF TRBV9 TRBD2 . TRBJ2-1
TGTGCCAGCAGCTCAGGACAGGGGGCTTCCTACGAGCAGTACTTC CASSSGQGASYEQYF TRBV7-9 TRBD1 . TRBJ2-7
TGCGCCAGCAGTGAGTGGGGACAGGGCAACTACGAGCAGTACTTC CASSEWGQGNYEQYF TRBV10-1 TRBD1 . TRBJ2-7
TGCGCCAGCAGCTGGCAACTAGCGGGAGGCCCCGCGGTAGATACGCAGTATTTT CASSWQLAGGPAVDTQYF TRBV5-1 TRBD2 once TRBJ2-3
TGTGCCAGCAGCTTAGACCACGATGGTGGCTACACCTTC CASSLDHDGGYTF TRBV7-9 . . TRBJ1-2
TGTGCCAGCAGTGTGATGGTAGGTAACGAGCAGTACTTC CASSVMVGNEQYF TRBV6-1 . . TRBJ2-7
TGTGCCAGTAGTATAAGGCTAGCGGGAGGCTCAGATACGCAGTATTTT CASSIRLAGGSDTQYF TRBV19 TRBD2 . TRBJ2-3
TGTGCCAGCAGCACTGGACAGGGGTTGCTAGCGGAGGCCCCGAGCTCCTACAATGAGCAGTTCTTC CASSTGQGLLAEAPSSYNEQFF TRBV9 TRBD1 . TRBJ2-1
TGCGCCAGCAGTGAAGGAGCAGGGGGCGCGGGAGATACGCAGTATTTT CASSEGAGGAGDTQYF TRBV10-1 TRBD1 . TRBJ2-3
TGTGCCAGCAGTTACTCGAAACAGCCCGTCGCTGGCTACACCTTC CASSYSKQPVAGYTF TRBV6-5 . . TRBJ1-2